The source of this T cell receptor beta chain is a study of molecular identifiers for immune sequencing clone quantification (dated 2018 in TCRdb). Notes on the research overall: For a replicate experiment, the RNA from either around 20,000 or 100,000 naive CD8 T cells was divided into five aliquots, and four of those aliquots went on to sequencing. The study was a methods study using CD8 T cells to benchmark molecular-identifier clustering-based TCR repertoire sequencing (MIDCIRS) and TCR RNA copy counting.

Overall study results and their limits: When barcode sub-clustering was left out, chimeric consensus sequences inflated TCR diversity, with chimeras reaching as high as 47%. Highly expanded clone sizes could be underestimated because identical TCR molecules may share a barcode. Modeling gave approximately 3 recovered TCR RNA copies per cell versus 7.5 to 10 by digital PCR, implying about 30% capture efficiency. A single cell's worth of spiked-in Jurkat TCR RNA was reported detectable even among one million naive CD8 T cells. Spiked-in Jurkat TCR RNA (10 copies' worth), which is not part of the donor repertoire, was contained in the naive libraries. In CMV-specific effector cells, clones with more than 20 RNA copies accounted for over 99% of molecules, whereas in naive cells such clones accounted for under 1%.

A note on this clonotype: The antigen it recognizes is unknown. No base qualities exist here, and no much larger clone lies one base off it.

Library method: PCR. The reads were generated on an Illumina HiSeq 4000. Preparation of bulk TCR libraries followed a previously described approach, with the TCR primers listed in Table S5. The Qiagen AllPrep DNA/RNA kit was used to purify total RNA. Before analysis, reads from multiple sequencing runs of one library were combined. The study's processing was this. Reads were retained only if their TCR constant sequence matched exactly, and those retained reads were trimmed to 150 nt and grouped according to their 12-nt molecular barcodes. Reads in each barcode group were sub-clustered using a 15% Levenshtein threshold, and a quality-weighted consensus sequence was built for each RNA molecule. Non-functional sequences were filtered out, along with any lower-count sequence sitting one edit away from another sequence. Based on a fit of two negative binomial distributions, barcode sub-clusters having less than 20% of the maximum read count were discarded. TCRdb's own reprocessing of the public reads used fastp at Q25 and MiXCR and kept productive beta chains. Every CDR3 protein is listed once, alongside the most common genes and DNA of its rows. The V and J calls shown here were made by TCRdb, not taken from the authors' results. Here the sample has 600,000 to 650,000 distinct CDR3 sequences; 20% occur a single time. The top ten clones comprise roughly 0.83% of the sample.

Libraries of naive CD8 T cells were generated from roughly 20,000 to 1,000,000 sorted cells, with 10%, 30% or 50% of the purified RNA used. Naive CD8 T cells, defined as CD8+CD4-CCR7+CD45RA+, were FACS-sorted into RLT Plus buffer on a BD FACSAria II. To test detection sensitivity, Jurkat RNA equal to ten TCR copies was added to samples of 20,000-1,000,000 naive CD8 T cells. Enrichment of CD8 T cells was done with RosetteSep CD8+ T Cell Enrichment Cocktail plus Ficoll-Paque, and ACK red cell lysis came afterward. The germline V gene sets CDR1 to MNHEY and CDR2 to SVGAGI. The V end loses 2 bases and the J end loses 8 bases, and a stretch of 12 bases separates them. Inclusive of the bounding cysteine and phenylalanine, the CDR3 is 13 residues long. The read is trimmed to its CDR3 DNA, 39 bases read in frame from base 1.

This TCR came from a human donor in good health. Some libraries in this study had Jurkat cell RNA spiked in. This sequence uses TRBV6-5 and TRBJ1-2; TRBD1 could be the D gene, as 5 bases match. The specimen sequenced was naive CD8+ T cells from blood, with Jurkat cell RNA spiked in. The meaning of the sample's cell subset or site label: FACS-sorted CD8+CD4-CCR7+CD45RA+ naive T cells. The CDR3 here reads CASSYILGGGYTF. The nucleotide sequence reads TGTGCCAGCAGTTACATTCTGGGGGGGGGCTACACCTTC.